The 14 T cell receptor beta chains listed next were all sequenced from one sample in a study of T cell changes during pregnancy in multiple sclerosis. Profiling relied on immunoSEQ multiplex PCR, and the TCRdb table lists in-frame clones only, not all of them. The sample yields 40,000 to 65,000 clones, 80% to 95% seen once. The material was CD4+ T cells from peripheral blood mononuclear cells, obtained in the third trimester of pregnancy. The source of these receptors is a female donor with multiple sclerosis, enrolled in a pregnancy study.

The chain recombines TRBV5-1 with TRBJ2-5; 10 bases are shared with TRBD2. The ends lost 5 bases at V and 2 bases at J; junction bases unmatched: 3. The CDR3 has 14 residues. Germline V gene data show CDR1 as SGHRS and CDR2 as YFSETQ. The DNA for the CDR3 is TGCGCCAGCAGTAGAGCGGGAGGGCAAGAGACCCAGTACTTC. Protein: CASSRAGGQETQYF. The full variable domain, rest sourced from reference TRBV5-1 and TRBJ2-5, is KAGVTQTPRYLIKTRGQQVTLSCSPISGHRSVSWYQQTPGQGLQFLFEYFSETQRNKGNFPGRFSGRQFSNSRSEMNVSTLELGDSALYLCASSRAGGQETQYFGPGTRLLVL.

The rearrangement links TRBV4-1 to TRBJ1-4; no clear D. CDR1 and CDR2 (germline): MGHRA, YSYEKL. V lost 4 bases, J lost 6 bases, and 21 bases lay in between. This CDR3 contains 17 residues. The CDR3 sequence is CASSLRAGVVGDEKLFF. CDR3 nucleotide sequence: TGCGCCAGCAGCCTGAGAGCGGGAGTTGTTGGAGATGAAAAACTGTTTTTT.

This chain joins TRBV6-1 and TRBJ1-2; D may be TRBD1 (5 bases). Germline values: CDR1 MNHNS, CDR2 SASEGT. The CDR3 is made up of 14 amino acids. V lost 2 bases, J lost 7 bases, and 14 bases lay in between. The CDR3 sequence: CASSEFRGSGGYTF. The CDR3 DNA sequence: TGTGCCAGCAGTGAATTTAGGGGCTCGGGTGGCTACACCTTC.

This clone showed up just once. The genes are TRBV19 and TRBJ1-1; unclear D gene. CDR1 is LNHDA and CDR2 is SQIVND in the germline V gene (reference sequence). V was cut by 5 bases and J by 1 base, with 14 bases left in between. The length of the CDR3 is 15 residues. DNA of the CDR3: TGTGCCAGTAGTGCGTTAGTAACGAGGAACACTGAAGCTTTCTTT. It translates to CASSALVTRNTEAFF.

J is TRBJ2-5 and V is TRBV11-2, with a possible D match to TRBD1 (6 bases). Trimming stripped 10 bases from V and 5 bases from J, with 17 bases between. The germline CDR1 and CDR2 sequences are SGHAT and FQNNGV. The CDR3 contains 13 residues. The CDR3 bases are TGTGCCACCCGCCCTACAGGGAGTGAGACCCAGTACTTC. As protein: CATRPTGSETQYF.

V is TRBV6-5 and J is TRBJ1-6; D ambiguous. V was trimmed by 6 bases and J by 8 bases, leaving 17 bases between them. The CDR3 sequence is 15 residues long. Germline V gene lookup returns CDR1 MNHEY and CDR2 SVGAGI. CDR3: CASSRGSFHDSPLHF. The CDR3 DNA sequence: TGTGCCAGCAGCAGAGGTTCGTTTCATGATTCACCCCTCCACTTT.

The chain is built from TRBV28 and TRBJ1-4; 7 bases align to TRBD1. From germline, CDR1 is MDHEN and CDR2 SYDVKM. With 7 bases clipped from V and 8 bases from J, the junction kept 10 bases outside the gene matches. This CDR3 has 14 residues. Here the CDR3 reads CASTKTGTSEKLFF. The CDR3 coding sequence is TGTGCCAGCACCAAGACAGGGACTAGCGAAAAACTGTTTTTT.

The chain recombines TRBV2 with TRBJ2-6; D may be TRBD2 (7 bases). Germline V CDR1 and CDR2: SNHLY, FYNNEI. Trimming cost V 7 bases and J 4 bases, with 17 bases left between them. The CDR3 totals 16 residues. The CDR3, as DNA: TGTGCCAGCACCCGAGGGGGGGGTCCCGGGGCCAACGTCCTGACTTTC. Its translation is CASTRGGGPGANVLTF.

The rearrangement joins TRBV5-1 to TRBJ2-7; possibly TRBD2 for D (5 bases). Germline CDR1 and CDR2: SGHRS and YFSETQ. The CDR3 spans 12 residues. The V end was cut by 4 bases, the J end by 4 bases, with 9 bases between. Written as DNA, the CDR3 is TGCGCCAGCAGCGCCAGCGGATACGAGCAGTACTTC. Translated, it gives CASSASGYEQYF.

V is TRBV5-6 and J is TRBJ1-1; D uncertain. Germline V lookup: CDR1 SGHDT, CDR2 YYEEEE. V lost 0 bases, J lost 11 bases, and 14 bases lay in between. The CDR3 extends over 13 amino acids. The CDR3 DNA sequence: TGTGCCAGCAGCTTGGGAGGCCCCCCGCGGGCTTTCTTT. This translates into CASSLGGPPRAFF.

The CDR3 region has the DNA TGCGCCAGCAGCCTAGACAGGGTTGGAACCGGGGAGCTGTTTTTT. As protein: CASSLDRVGTGELFF. V gene TRBV5-1 combines with J gene TRBJ2-2; TRBD1 agrees at 7 bases. Germline V lookup: CDR1 SGHRS, CDR2 YFSETQ. The V and J ends lost 4 bases and 5 bases, in that order; junction bases with no gene match: 8. The CDR3 is 15 residues long. The entire variable domain, with the rest obtained from reference TRBV5-1 and TRBJ2-2, is as follows: KAGVTQTPRYLIKTRGQQVTLSCSPISGHRSVSWYQQTPGQGLQFLFEYFSETQRNKGNFPGRFSGRQFSNSRSEMNVSTLELGDSALYLCASSLDRVGTGELFFGEGSRLTVL.

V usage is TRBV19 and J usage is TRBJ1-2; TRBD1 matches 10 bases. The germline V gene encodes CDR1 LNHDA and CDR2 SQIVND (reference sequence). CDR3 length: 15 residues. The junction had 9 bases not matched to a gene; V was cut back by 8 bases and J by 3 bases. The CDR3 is CASSQGGQGYYGYTF. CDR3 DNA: TGTGCCAGTTCACAAGGGGGACAGGGGTACTATGGCTACACCTTC.

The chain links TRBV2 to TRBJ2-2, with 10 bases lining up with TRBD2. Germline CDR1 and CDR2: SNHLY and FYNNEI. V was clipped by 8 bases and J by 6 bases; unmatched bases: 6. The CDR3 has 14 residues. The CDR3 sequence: CASVSGRAAGELFF. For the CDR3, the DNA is TGTGCCAGCGTAAGCGGGAGGGCCGCCGGGGAGCTGTTTTTT.

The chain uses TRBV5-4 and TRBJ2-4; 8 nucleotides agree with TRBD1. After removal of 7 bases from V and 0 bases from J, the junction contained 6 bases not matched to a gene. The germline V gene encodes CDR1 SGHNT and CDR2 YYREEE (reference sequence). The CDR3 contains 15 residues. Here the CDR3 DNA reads TGTGCCAGCTCCCAGACAGGGGTAGCCAAAAACATTCAGTACTTC. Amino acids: CASSQTGVAKNIQYF.